This T cell receptor (beta chain) was recovered during a study of shared clonotypes between healthy human individuals. Study findings and constraints: Represented diversity, genetic and exposure-history alike, was limited by few donors.

Comment on this clone: Its antigen is not identified.

The V gene's germline CDR1 is SGHTA and CDR2 FQGNSA. V was shortened by 5 bases and J by 0 bases, with 11 bases between the two germline ends. This CDR3 comprises 15 residues. Genomic DNA from each subset was divided evenly over several immunoSEQ plates. Repertoires were generated with immunoSEQ multiplex PCR, while TCRdb's copy carries only in-frame clones and drops some. The table has roughly 680,000 clones, approximately 72% seen once. This chain links TRBV7-2 with TRBJ1-5; D is ambiguous. The receptor's source is a young woman in good health. Source material: memory CD4+ T cells sorted from blood. The subset here: CD45RA-negative fraction. In nucleotides, the CDR3 is TGTGCCAGCAGCCCTACGGTCCTTAGCAATCAGCCCCAGCATTTT. Translation gives CASSPTVLSNQPQHF.